This is a list of T cell receptor beta chains from one sample in a study of identical twins. TCRdb recomputed calls from the 5' RACE reads with MiXCR, one row per CDR3 protein. The sample consists of fewer than 650,000 distinct CDR3 sequences, 9.5% to 10% of them appearing once. This same sample was also taken into another study, of yellow fever vaccine responses in identical twins.

The specimen was PBMCs. These receptors originate from a woman aged 18-29 years in good health. CDR3s include the opening cysteine and the closing phenylalanine or tryptophan. The order of the fields is J gene, clone size, V gene, D gene, CDR3 DNA, CDR3 protein. The D gene is left open where the match is weak. Clone size, where shown, is once, few, many, or a class for clones that have expanded.

>TRBJ2-1|many|TRBV6-4|TRBD2
TGTGCCAGCAGCCAAAGGCTAGCGGGGCAAAATGAGCAGTTCTTC
CASSQRLAGQNEQFF
>TRBJ2-7|many|TRBV10-3|TRBD1
TGTGCCATCAGAATGCCGGGACAGAGAAACTACGAGCAGTACTTC
CAIRMPGQRNYEQYF
>TRBJ2-4|NA|TRBV20-1|NA
TGCAGTGCTAGGGAACAGGGTGGGGGAAACATTCAGTACTTC
CSAREQGGGNIQYF
>TRBJ2-1|NA|TRBV20-1|NA
TGCAGTGCTCCGACAGATTACAATGAGCAGTTCTTC
CSAPTDYNEQFF
>TRBJ2-5|few|TRBV28|NA
TGTGCCAGCATGCTCGGGGGACGGCCGGAGACCCAGTACTTC
CASMLGGRPETQYF
>TRBJ2-1|NA|TRBV24-1|TRBD2
TGTGCCACCAGTGGCGGACTAGCGGGAGATTTCTACAATGAGCAGTTCTTC
CATSGGLAGDFYNEQFF
>TRBJ2-7|many|TRBV9|NA
TGTGCCAGCAGCGTCCCCCCTGAGGCGTACGAGCAGTACTTC
CASSVPPEAYEQYF
>TRBJ2-1|NA|TRBV7-9|TRBD1
TGTGCCAGCGATCTTGGGACAGGGGTATACAATGAGCAGTTCTTC
CASDLGTGVYNEQFF
>TRBJ2-4|many|TRBV27|NA
TGTGCCAGCAGTTTTTCACGGCTAACCAAAAACATTCAGTACTTC
CASSFSRLTKNIQYF
>TRBJ2-7|NA|TRBV20-1|TRBD2
TGCAGTGCTAGGGTGCTAGCGGGGAACGAGCAGTACTTC
CSARVLAGNEQYF
>TRBJ2-7|many|TRBV14|NA
TGTGCCAGCAGCCAAGGTTCCGGTTTTAAATACGAGCAGTACTTC
CASSQGSGFKYEQYF
>TRBJ2-1|NA|TRBV12-2|NA
TGTGCAAGTCGCTTCAATAGCGGGGGACTCTCCTACAATGAGCAGTTCTTC
CASRFNSGGLSYNEQFF
>TRBJ2-7|few|TRBV5-6|TRBD2
TGTGCCAGCAGCTTATCACTGGGGACTAGCGATTACGAGCAGTACTTC
CASSLSLGTSDYEQYF
>TRBJ2-7|NA|TRBV3-1|NA
TGTGCCAGCAGCCCGCCTTATCCCCACTCCTACGAGCAGTACTTC
CASSPPYPHSYEQYF
>TRBJ2-3|NA|TRBV7-9|TRBD2
TGTGCCAGCAGCTTACAAACTAGCGTGCCCGTCACAGATACGCAGTATTTT
CASSLQTSVPVTDTQYF
>TRBJ1-6|few|TRBV2|NA
TGTGCCAGCAACCTGGAAGGATCCTATAATTCACCCCTCCACTTT
CASNLEGSYNSPLHF
>TRBJ2-7|many|TRBV7-9|NA
TGTGCCAGCAGAGGCAGGGATGACCACGAGCAGTACTTC
CASRGRDDHEQYF
>TRBJ2-3|NA|TRBV20-1|TRBD2
TGCAGTGCTAGCTCGGCTAGCGGAACCACAGATACGCAGTATTTT
CSASSASGTTDTQYF
>TRBJ2-7|few|TRBV9|NA
TGTGCCAGCAGCGTAGGAGGGCAGCCCTACGAGCAGTACTTC
CASSVGGQPYEQYF
>TRBJ2-7|many|TRBV12-3/TRBV12-4|NA
TGTGCCAGCTCCCGGTCCAACGAGCAGTACTTC
CASSRSNEQYF
>TRBJ1-1|NA|TRBV29-1|NA
TGCAGCGGCGAAGTAGGGGGCACTGAAGCTTTCTTT
CSGEVGGTEAFF
>TRBJ2-1|NA|TRBV11-2|TRBD2
TGTGCCAGCAGCCCGTGGCCGGGACTAGCGGACAATGAGCAGTTCTTC
CASSPWPGLADNEQFF